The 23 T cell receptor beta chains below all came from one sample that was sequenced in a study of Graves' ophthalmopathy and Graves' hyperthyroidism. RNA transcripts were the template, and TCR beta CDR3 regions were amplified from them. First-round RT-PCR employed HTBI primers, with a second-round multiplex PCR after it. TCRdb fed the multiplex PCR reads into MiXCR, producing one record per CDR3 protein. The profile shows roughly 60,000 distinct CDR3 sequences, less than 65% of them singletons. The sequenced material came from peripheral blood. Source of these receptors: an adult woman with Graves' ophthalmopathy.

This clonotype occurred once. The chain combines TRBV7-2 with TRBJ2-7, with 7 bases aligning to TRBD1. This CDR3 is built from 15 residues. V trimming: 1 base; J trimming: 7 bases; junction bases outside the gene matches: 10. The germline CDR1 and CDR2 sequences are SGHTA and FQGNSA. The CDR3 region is CASSLVTGYTGEQYF. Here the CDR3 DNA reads TGTGCCAGCAGCTTAGTGACAGGGTACACCGGGGAGCAGTACTTC.

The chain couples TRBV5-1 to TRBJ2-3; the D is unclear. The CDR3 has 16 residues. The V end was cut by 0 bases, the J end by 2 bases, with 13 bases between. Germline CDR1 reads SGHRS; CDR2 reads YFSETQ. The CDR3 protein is CASSLVVSRYTDTQYF. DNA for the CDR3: TGCGCCAGCAGCTTGGTGGTTAGCAGATACACAGATACGCAGTATTTT.

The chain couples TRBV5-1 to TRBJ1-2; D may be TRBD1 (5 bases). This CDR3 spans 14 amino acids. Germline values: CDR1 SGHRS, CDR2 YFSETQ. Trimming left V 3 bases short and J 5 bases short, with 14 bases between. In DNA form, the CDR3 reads TGCGCCAGCAGCTATGGGACTGGAAATTATGGCTACACCTTC. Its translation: CASSYGTGNYGYTF.

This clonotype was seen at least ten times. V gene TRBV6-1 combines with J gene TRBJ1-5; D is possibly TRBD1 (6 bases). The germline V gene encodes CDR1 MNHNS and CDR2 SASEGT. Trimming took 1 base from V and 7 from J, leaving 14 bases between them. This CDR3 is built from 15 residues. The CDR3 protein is CASSEVFRGLQPQHF. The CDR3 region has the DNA TGTGCCAGCAGTGAAGTGTTCAGGGGCCTACAGCCCCAGCATTTT.

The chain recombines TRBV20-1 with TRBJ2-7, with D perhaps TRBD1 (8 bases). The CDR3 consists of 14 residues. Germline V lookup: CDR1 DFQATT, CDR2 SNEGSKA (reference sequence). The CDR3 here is CRWGGLTGDYEQYF. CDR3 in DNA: TGCCGTTGGGGGGGTCTGACAGGGGATTACGAGCAGTACTTC.

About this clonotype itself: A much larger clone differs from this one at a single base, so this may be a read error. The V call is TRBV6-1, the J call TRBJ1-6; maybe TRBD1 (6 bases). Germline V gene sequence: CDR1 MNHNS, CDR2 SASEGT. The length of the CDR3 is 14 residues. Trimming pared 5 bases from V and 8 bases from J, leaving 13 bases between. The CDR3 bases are TGTGCCAGCAGTCAGGACGGGGGCGATTCACCCCTCCACTTT. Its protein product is CASSQDGGDSPLHF.

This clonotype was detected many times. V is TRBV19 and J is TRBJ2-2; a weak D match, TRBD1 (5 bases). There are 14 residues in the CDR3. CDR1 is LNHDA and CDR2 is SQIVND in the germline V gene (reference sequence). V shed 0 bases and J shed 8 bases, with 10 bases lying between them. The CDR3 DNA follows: TGTGCCAGTAGTATAGATATTAGGGGAGGGGAGCTGTTTTTT. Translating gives CASSIDIRGGELFF.

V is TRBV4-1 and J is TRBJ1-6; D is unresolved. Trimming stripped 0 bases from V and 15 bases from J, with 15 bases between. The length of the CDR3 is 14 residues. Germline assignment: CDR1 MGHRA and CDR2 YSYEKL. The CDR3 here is CASSQERWGAVLHF. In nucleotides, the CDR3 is TGCGCCAGCAGCCAAGAAAGGTGGGGTGCGGTCCTCCACTTT.

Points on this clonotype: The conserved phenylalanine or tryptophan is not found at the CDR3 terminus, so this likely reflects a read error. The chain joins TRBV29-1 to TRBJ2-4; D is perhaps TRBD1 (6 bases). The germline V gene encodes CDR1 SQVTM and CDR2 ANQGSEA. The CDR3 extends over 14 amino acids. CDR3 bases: TGCAGTGTTAGACAGGCCTTAGCCAAAAACATTCAGTACTCC. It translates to CSVRQALAKNIQYS.

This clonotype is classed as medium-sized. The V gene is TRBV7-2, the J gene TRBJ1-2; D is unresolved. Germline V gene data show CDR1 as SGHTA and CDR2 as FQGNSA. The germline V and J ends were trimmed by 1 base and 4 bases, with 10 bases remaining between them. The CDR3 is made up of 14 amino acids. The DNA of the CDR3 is TGTGCCAGCAGCTTAGGAGGCAGATTCTATGGCTACACCTTC. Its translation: CASSLGGRFYGYTF.

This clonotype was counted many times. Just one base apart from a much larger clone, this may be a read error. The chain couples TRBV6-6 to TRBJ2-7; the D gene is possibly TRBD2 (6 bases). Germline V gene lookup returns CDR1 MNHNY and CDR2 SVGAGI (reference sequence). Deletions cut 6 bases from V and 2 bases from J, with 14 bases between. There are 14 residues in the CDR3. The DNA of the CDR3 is TGTGCCAGCAGCCTCGACGGGGAGGCCTACGAGCAGTACTTC. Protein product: CASSLDGEAYEQYF.

CDR3 sequence (DNA): TGCGCCAGCAGCCAAGATTTGGGATATGGCTACACCTTC. Encoded protein: CASSQDLGYGYTF. The V and J genes are TRBV4-3 and TRBJ1-2; D remains unclear. Per germline, CDR1 LGHNA and CDR2 YSLEER. The CDR3 sequence is 13 residues long. Trimming shortened V by 0 bases and J by 5 bases, and 7 bases separated the two germline ends.

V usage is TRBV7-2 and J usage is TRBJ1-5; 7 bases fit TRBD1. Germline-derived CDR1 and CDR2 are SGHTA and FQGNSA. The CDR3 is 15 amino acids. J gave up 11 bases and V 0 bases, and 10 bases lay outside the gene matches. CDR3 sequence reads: CASSLARGSGETQHF. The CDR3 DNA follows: TGTGCCAGCAGCTTAGCCAGGGGGTCCGGGGAGACCCAGCATTTT.

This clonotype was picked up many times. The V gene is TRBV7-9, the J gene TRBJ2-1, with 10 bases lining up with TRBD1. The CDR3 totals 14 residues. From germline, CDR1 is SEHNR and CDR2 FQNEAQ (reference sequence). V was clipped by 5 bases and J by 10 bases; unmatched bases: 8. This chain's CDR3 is CASSPGQGVDEQFF. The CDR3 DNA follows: TGTGCCAGCAGCCCCGGACAGGGGGTAGACGAGCAGTTCTTC.

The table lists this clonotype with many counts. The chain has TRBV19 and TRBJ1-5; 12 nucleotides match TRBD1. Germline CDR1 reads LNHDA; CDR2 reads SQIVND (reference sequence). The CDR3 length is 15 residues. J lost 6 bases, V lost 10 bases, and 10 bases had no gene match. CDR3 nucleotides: TGTGCCACCCGCCCCGGGACAGGGGGCAGTCAGCCCCAGCATTTT. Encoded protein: CATRPGTGGSQPQHF. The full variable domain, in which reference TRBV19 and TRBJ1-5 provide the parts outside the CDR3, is DGGITQSPKYLFRKEGQNVTLSCEQNLNHDAMYWYRQDPGQGLRLIYYSQIVNDFQKGDIAEGYSVSREKKESFPLTVTSAQKNPTAFYLCATRPGTGGSQPQHFGDGTRLSIL.

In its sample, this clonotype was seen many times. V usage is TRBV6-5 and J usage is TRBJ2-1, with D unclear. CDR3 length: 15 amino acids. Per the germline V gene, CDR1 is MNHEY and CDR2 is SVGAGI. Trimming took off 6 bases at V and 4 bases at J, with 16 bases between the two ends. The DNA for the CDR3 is TGTGCCAGCAGGGGCATCGGGTCCGTTTACAATGAGCAGTTCTTC. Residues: CASRGIGSVYNEQFF.

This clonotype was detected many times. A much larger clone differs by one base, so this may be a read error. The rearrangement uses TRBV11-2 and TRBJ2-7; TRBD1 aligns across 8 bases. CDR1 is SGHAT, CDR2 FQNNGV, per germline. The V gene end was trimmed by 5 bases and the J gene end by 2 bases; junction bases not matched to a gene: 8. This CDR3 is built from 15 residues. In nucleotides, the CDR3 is TGTGCCAGCAGCAGGACGGGACAGGCTGCCTACGAGCAGTACTTC. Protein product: CASSRTGQAAYEQYF. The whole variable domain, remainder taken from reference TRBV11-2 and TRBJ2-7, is EAGVAQSPRYKIIEKRQSVAFWCNPISGHATLYWYQQILGQGPKLLIQFQNNGVVDDSQLPKDRFSAERLKGVDSTLKIQPAKLEDSAVYLCASSRTGQAAYEQYFGPGTRLTVT.

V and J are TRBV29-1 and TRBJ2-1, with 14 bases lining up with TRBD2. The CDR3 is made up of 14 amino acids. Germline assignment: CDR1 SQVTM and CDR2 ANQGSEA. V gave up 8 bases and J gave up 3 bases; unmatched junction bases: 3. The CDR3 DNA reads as TGCAGCACGGGACTAGCGGGGGTCTACAATGAGCAGTTCTTC. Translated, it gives CSTGLAGVYNEQFF.

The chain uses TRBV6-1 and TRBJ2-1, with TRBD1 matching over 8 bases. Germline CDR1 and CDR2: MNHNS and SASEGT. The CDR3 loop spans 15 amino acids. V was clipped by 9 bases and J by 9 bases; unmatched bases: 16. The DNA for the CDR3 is TGTGCCAGGAGTTTATTGGGGGCAGGGGGCAGTGAGCAGTTCTTC. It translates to CARSLLGAGGSEQFF.

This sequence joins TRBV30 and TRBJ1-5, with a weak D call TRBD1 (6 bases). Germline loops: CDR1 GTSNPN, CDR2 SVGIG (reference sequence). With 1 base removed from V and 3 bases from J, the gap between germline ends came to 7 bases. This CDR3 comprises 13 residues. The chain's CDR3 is CAWSGDINQPQHF. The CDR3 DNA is TGTGCCTGGAGTGGGGACATCAATCAGCCCCAGCATTTT.

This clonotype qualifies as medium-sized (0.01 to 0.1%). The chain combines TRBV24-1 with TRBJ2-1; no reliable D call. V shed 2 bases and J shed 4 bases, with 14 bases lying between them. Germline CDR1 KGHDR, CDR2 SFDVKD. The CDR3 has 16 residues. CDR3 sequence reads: CATSDYALQSYNEQFF. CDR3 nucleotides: TGTGCCACCAGTGATTATGCCCTGCAGTCTTACAATGAGCAGTTCTTC.

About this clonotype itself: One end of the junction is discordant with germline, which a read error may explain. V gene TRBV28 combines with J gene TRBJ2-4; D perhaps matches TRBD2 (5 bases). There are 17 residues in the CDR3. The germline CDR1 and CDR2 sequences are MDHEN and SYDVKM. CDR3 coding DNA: TGTGCCAGCAGTGCGTTGAGCGGAAGGGCAGCCAAAAACATTCGGTACTTC. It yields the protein CASSALSGRAAKNIRYF.

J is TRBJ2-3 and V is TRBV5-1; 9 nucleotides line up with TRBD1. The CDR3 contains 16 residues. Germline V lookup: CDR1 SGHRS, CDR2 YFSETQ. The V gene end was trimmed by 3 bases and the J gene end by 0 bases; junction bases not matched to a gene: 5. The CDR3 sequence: CASSSHGQGSTDTQYF. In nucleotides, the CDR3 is TGCGCCAGCAGCTCCCATGGACAGGGGAGCACAGATACGCAGTATTTT.